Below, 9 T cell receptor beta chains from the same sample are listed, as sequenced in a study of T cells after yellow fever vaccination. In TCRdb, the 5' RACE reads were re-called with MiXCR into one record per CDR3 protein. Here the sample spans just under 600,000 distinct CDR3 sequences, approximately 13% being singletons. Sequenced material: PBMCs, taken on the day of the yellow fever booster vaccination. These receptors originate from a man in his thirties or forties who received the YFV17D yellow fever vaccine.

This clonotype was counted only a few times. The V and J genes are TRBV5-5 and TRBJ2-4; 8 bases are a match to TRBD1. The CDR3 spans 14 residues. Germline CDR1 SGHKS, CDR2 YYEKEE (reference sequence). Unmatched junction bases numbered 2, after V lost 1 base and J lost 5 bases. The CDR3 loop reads CASSLQGAENIQYF. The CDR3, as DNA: TGTGCCAGCAGCTTGCAGGGGGCCGAAAACATTCAGTACTTC.

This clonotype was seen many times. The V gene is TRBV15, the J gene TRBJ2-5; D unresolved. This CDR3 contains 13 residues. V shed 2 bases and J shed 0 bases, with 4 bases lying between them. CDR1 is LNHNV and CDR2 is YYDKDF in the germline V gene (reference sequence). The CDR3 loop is CATSRQYQETQYF. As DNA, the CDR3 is TGTGCCACCAGCAGACAGTACCAAGAGACCCAGTACTTC. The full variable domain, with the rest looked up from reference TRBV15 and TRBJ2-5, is DAMVIQNPRYQVTQFGKPVTLSCSQTLNHNVMYWYQQKSSQAPKLLFHYYDKDFNNEADTPDNFQSRRPNTSFCFLDIRSPGLGDTAMYLCATSRQYQETQYFGPGTRLLVL.

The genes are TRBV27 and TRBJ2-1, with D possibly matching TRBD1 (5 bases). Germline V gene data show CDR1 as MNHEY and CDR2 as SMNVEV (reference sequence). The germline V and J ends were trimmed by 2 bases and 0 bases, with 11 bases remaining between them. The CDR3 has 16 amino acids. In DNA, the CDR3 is TGTGCCAGCAGTTTAGGGGCGGCGCTCTCCTACAATGAGCAGTTCTTC. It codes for CASSLGAALSYNEQFF.

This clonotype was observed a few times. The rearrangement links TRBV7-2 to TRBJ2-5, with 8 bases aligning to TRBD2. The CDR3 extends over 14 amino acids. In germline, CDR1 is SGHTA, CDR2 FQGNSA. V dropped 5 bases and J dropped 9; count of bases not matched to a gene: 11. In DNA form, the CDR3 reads TGTGCCAGCAGCCGCGGGACTAGGGGTTTGGCCCAGTACTTC. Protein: CASSRGTRGLAQYF.

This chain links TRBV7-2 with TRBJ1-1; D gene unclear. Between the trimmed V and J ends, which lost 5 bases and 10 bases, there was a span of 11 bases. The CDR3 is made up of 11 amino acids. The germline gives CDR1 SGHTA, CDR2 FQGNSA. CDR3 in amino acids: CASSPQSRAFF. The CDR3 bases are TGTGCCAGCAGCCCTCAAAGCCGAGCTTTCTTT.

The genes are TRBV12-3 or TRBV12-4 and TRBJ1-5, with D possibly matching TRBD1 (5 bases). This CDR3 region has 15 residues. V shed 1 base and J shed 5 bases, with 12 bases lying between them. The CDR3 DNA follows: TGTGCCAGCAGTTTAGTGGCAGGGCACGATCAGCCCCAGCATTTT. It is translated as CASSLVAGHDQPQHF.

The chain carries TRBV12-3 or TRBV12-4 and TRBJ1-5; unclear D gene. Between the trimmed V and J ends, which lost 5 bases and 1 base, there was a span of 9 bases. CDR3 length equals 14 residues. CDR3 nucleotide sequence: TGTGCCAGCAGTCCGGCCGGGAGCAATCAGCCCCAGCATTTT. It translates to CASSPAGSNQPQHF.

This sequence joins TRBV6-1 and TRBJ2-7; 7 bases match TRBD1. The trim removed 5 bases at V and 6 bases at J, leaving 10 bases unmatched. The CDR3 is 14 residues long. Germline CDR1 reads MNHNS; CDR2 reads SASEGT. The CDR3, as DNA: TGTGCCAGCAGTCATGACAGGGCTTCGGTCGAGCAGTACTTC. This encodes CASSHDRASVEQYF.

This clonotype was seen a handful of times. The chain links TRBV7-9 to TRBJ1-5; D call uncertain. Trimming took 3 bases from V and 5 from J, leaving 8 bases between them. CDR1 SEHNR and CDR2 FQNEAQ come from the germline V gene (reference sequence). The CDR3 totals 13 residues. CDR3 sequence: CASSFLADQPQHF. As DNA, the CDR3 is TGTGCCAGCAGCTTTTTGGCTGATCAGCCCCAGCATTTT.